This passage covers 16 T cell receptor beta chains from one sample sequenced in a study of shared clonotypes between healthy human individuals. Only in-frame clones appear in the TCRdb table, and some are missing; sequencing was by immunoSEQ multiplex PCR. The sample records roughly 1.5 million clones, around 98% being singletons. The sample comprised naive CD4+ T cells sorted from blood. Subset described: CD45RA+ positively selected. The receptor source for this set is a man younger than 40 in good health.

The CDR3 DNA reads TGTGCCACCAGCAGAGAACAGGGAATAAAAAACATTCAGTACTTC. This gives the protein CATSREQGIKNIQYF. J is TRBJ2-4 and V is TRBV15, with a possible D match to TRBD1 (6 bases). V was cut by 0 bases and J by 4 bases, with 10 bases left in between. The V gene's germline CDR1 is LNHNV and CDR2 YYDKDF (reference sequence). The CDR3 has 15 amino acids. The variable domain in full, completed from reference TRBV15 and TRBJ2-4, reads DAMVIQNPRYQVTQFGKPVTLSCSQTLNHNVMYWYQQKSSQAPKLLFHYYDKDFNNEADTPDNFQSRRPNTSFCFLDIRSPGLGDTAMYLCATSREQGIKNIQYFGAGTRLSVL.

The V call is TRBV2, the J call TRBJ1-2; 11 bases are a match to TRBD1. Looked up from germline, CDR1 is SNHLY and CDR2 is FYNNEI. This CDR3 region has 12 residues. V lost 7 bases and J lost 10; bases outside the gene matches: 5. The CDR3 protein is CASTGDRGDYTF. The DNA for the CDR3 is TGTGCCAGCACCGGGGACAGGGGGGACTACACCTTC.

The chain has TRBV6-1 and TRBJ2-1; either TRBD1 or TRBD2 may supply D (5 bases each). The CDR3 has 19 residues. The V gene lost 4 bases and the J gene lost 5 bases, with 27 bases spanning the gap. Germline V lookup: CDR1 MNHNS, CDR2 SASEGT. This chain's CDR3 is CASSVFWGYGQSYDNEQFF. In nucleotides, the CDR3 is TGTGCCAGCAGTGTGTTTTGGGGGTACGGGCAGTCCTACGACAATGAGCAGTTCTTC.

The chain combines TRBV30 with TRBJ2-7; 9 positions match TRBD2. Germline assignment: CDR1 GTSNPN and CDR2 SVGIG (reference sequence). The CDR3 sequence is 12 residues long. J gave up 5 bases and V 7 bases, and 6 bases lay outside the gene matches. CDR3 in amino acids: CASLSGRHEQYF. The CDR3 region has the DNA TGTGCCTCTTTAAGCGGGAGGCACGAGCAGTACTTC.

The chain is built from TRBV29-1 and TRBJ2-1; tentative D call: TRBD1 (6 bases). The germline gives CDR1 SQVTM, CDR2 ANQGSEA. The V end lost 5 bases, the J end lost 5 bases, and 10 bases lay between the germline ends. The CDR3 is 12 amino acids. The CDR3 DNA reads TGCAGCGTTTCTACAGGGAACAATGAGCAGTTCTTC. Protein: CSVSTGNNEQFF.

This clone was recorded only once. The chain is built from TRBV27 and TRBJ1-5, with no clear D. This CDR3 comprises 14 residues. From germline, CDR1 is MNHEY and CDR2 SMNVEV (reference sequence). The germline V and J ends were trimmed by 6 bases and 6 bases, with 15 bases remaining between them. This chain's CDR3 is CASSSTEAGQPQHF. The CDR3 bases are TGTGCCAGCAGCTCTACTGAGGCGGGTCAGCCCCAGCATTTT.

The genes are TRBV7-9 and TRBJ1-1, with 9 bases aligning to TRBD1. Germline V gives CDR1 SEHNR, CDR2 FQNEAQ (reference sequence). The CDR3 is made up of 14 amino acids. After removal of 2 bases from V and 7 bases from J, the junction contained 5 bases not matched to a gene. The CDR3 DNA reads as TGTGCCAGCAGCTTAAACAGGGGGCAAGTTGAAGCTTTCTTT. Its protein product is CASSLNRGQVEAFF.

The chain couples TRBV1 to TRBJ2-1; the table's D gene call, TRBD2, was not cross checked with the DNA. TRBV1 is a recognized pseudogene. CDR3 size: 17 residues. The CDR3 sequence is CTSSQGRTSGYYNEQFF. The DNA for the CDR3 is TGCACCAGCAGCCAGGGTCGGACTAGCGGCTACTACAATGAGCAGTTCTTC.

The chain is built from TRBV4-1 and TRBJ1-4, with D perhaps matching TRBD1 (5 bases). The CDR3 spans 15 residues. V lost 6 bases and J 8 bases, leaving 19 bases between the germline ends. Germline CDR1 and CDR2: MGHRA and YSYEKL. CDR3 sequence reads: CASSFYRRGDEKLFF. The CDR3 region has the DNA TGCGCCAGCAGTTTCTACCGCCGGGGGGACGAAAAACTGTTTTTT.

This clone was counted a single time. V is TRBV28 and J is TRBJ2-7; D remains unclear. Germline CDR1 reads MDHEN; CDR2 reads SYDVKM. The CDR3 runs 16 residues. With 9 bases removed from V and 1 base from J, the gap between germline ends came to 22 bases. CDR3 DNA sequence: TGTGCCAGTTTTAGGCGTGGAACAGCTAGGTCCTACGAGCAGTACTTC. Its translation is CASFRRGTARSYEQYF. The full variable domain, completed using reference TRBV28 and TRBJ2-7, is DVKVTQSSRYLVKRTGEKVFLECVQDMDHENMFWYRQDPGLGLRLIYFSYDVKMKEKGDIPEGYSVSREKKERFSLILESASTNQTSMYLCASFRRGTARSYEQYFGPGTRLTVT.

The V gene is TRBV19, the J gene TRBJ1-1; 8 bases map to TRBD1. The ends lost 10 bases at V and 3 bases at J; junction bases unmatched: 7. The CDR3 has 13 amino acids. Germline CDR1 is LNHDA and CDR2 is SQIVND (reference sequence). The CDR3 loop reads CATSDRAYTEAFF. Here the CDR3 DNA reads TGTGCCACCTCGGACAGGGCGTACACTGAAGCTTTCTTT.

The CDR3 nucleotides are TGTGCCAGCAGCTTAGGTAGGGAGGTCGGGTACGAGCAGTACTTC. It translates to CASSLGREVGYEQYF. The rearrangement links TRBV13 to TRBJ2-7, with a tentative D call TRBD2 (6 bases). From germline, CDR1 is PRHDT and CDR2 FYEKMQ (reference sequence). This CDR3 region has 15 residues. The V and J ends lost 0 bases and 4 bases respectively, with 13 bases between them.

This clone was seen a single time. This chain connects TRBV5-1 to TRBJ2-7; 9 bases match TRBD1. V lost 2 bases to trimming and J lost 6 bases; unmatched junction nucleotides: 6. The V gene's germline CDR1 is SGHRS and CDR2 YFSETQ. The CDR3 has 14 residues. CDR3 loop: CASSFRDRVSEQYF. The DNA of the CDR3 is TGCGCCAGCAGCTTCCGGGACAGGGTTTCCGAGCAGTACTTC. Using reference TRBV5-1 and TRBJ2-7 for the parts outside the CDR3, the full variable domain is KAGVTQTPRYLIKTRGQQVTLSCSPISGHRSVSWYQQTPGQGLQFLFEYFSETQRNKGNFPGRFSGRQFSNSRSEMNVSTLELGDSALYLCASSFRDRVSEQYFGPGTRLTVT.

J is TRBJ2-5 and V is TRBV10-3, with a tentative D call TRBD1 (5 bases). Germline CDR1 is ENHRY and CDR2 is SYGVKD. Trimming removed 4 bases at V and 4 bases at J, with 10 bases between. This CDR3 spans 13 amino acids. DNA for the CDR3: TGTGCCATCAGTGTGGGGCAGGGAGAGACCCAGTACTTC. Its protein is CAISVGQGETQYF.

The V call is TRBV15, the J call TRBJ2-5; no reliable D call. The V gene lost 2 bases and the J gene lost 0 bases, with 16 bases spanning the gap. CDR3 length: 17 residues. Germline CDR1 is LNHNV and CDR2 is YYDKDF (reference sequence). CDR3 sequence reads: CATSRNKGSSYQETQYF. For the CDR3, the DNA is TGTGCCACCAGCAGAAATAAAGGATCCTCGTACCAAGAGACCCAGTACTTC.

The CDR3 DNA sequence: TGTGCCAGCAGCTTCTCGGGTTTCGACGAGCAGTACTTC. It translates to CASSFSGFDEQYF. The rearrangement uses TRBV7-9 and TRBJ2-7; D ambiguous. The germline gives CDR1 SEHNR, CDR2 FQNEAQ (reference sequence). Trimming took 3 bases from V and 5 from J, leaving 11 bases between them. The CDR3 contains 13 residues.